What follows are 29 T cell receptor beta chains derived from one specimen sequenced in a study of shared clonotypes between healthy human individuals. Generated by immunoSEQ multiplex PCR, the TCRdb table keeps only in-frame clones and is missing some. This sample has millions of clones; over 85% occur once, and the top ten carry 0.13%. The material sequenced was naive CD4+ T cells sorted from blood. Subset noted: CD45RA+ positively selected. The receptors here all came from a man between 18 and 35 years old in good health.

This clone was seen once. The sample carries other DNA sequences with the same CDR3. The J gene is TRBJ1-2, the V gene TRBV9; D ambiguous. The V end lost 0 bases, the J end lost 0 bases, and 3 bases lay between the germline ends. The V gene's germline CDR1 is SGDLS and CDR2 YYNGEE. The CDR3 sequence is 13 residues long. The CDR3, as DNA: TGTGCCAGCAGCGTAGAGCCTAACTATGGCTACACCTTC. Its translation: CASSVEPNYGYTF.

Details on this clone: This sample includes further DNA sequences coding for the same CDR3. The J gene is TRBJ2-1, the V gene TRBV6-1; 10 positions match TRBD2. Germline CDR1 MNHNS, CDR2 SASEGT. The CDR3 covers 15 residues. Germline trimming cut 2 bases from V and 2 bases from J; bases unmatched to any gene: 0. CDR3 in amino acids: CASSETSGAYNEQFF. In DNA, the CDR3 is TGTGCCAGCAGTGAAACTAGCGGGGCCTACAATGAGCAGTTCTTC.

This clone is a singleton in its sample. The sample contains more than one DNA sequence encoding this CDR3. This chain connects TRBV29-1 to TRBJ1-1; D is unresolved. The V gene's germline CDR1 is SQVTM and CDR2 ANQGSEA. The CDR3 extends over 13 amino acids. V shed 6 bases and J shed 0 bases, with 11 bases lying between them. The CDR3 sequence: CSVAGRLNTEAFF. The CDR3 DNA follows: TGCAGCGTCGCTGGACGGCTGAACACTGAAGCTTTCTTT.

As to this clone: Other DNA sequences in the sample encode the same CDR3. The V gene is TRBV20-1, the J gene TRBJ1-1, with D maybe TRBD1 (5 bases). The CDR3 runs 11 residues. Trimming took off 6 bases at V and 1 base at J, with 6 bases between the two ends. Looked up from germline, CDR1 is DFQATT and CDR2 is SNEGSKA (reference sequence). The CDR3 DNA sequence: TGCAGTGCGGGACGGAACACTGAAGCTTTCTTT. Its translation: CSAGRNTEAFF.

The chain links TRBV5-1 to TRBJ2-7; 7 bases line up with TRBD2. Germline CDR1 is SGHRS and CDR2 is YFSETQ. Trimming removed 2 bases from V and 5 bases from J; junction bases left unmatched: 13. This CDR3 region has 16 residues. CDR3 DNA: TGCGCCAGCAGCTTTCTTGAGCGGGGTCTGATAAACGAGCAGTACTTC. This encodes CASSFLERGLINEQYF. The full variable domain, completed using reference TRBV5-1 and TRBJ2-7, is KAGVTQTPRYLIKTRGQQVTLSCSPISGHRSVSWYQQTPGQGLQFLFEYFSETQRNKGNFPGRFSGRQFSNSRSEMNVSTLELGDSALYLCASSFLERGLINEQYFGPGTRLTVT.

The V and J genes are TRBV5-1 and TRBJ1-2, with a weak D call TRBD1 (5 bases). The CDR3 has 14 residues. Germline V CDR1 and CDR2: SGHRS, YFSETQ. The V end was cut by 3 bases, the J end by 2 bases, with 11 bases between. CDR3 sequence: CASSYSGDNYGYTF. The CDR3 bases are TGCGCCAGCAGCTACAGTGGGGACAACTATGGCTACACCTTC.

The gene calls are TRBV10-1 and TRBJ2-3; 11 nucleotides line up with TRBD2. The CDR3 is 15 amino acids. Germline trimming cut 2 bases from V and 4 bases from J; bases unmatched to any gene: 2. In germline, CDR1 is WNHNN, CDR2 SYGVQD (reference sequence). Written as DNA, the CDR3 is TGCGCCAGCAGTGAGGCGGGACTAGCGGCAGATACGCAGTATTTT. Protein sequence: CASSEAGLAADTQYF.

The chain employs TRBV11-2 and TRBJ1-5, with 9 bases identical to TRBD1. This CDR3 contains 15 residues. CDR1 and CDR2 (germline): SGHAT, FQNNGV. V shed 5 bases, J shed 7 bases, and the junction held 9 bases outside the gene matches. Here the CDR3 DNA reads TGTGCCAGCAGCCCAGGGGGGACAGGGTCCCAGCCCCAGCATTTT. This encodes CASSPGGTGSQPQHF.

As concerns this clone: A read error is possible here, since a much larger clone lies one base away. Without the conserved terminal phenylalanine or tryptophan, this CDR3 likely stems from a read error. The chain couples TRBV4-1 to TRBJ2-7; TRBD2 matches at 7 bases. Germline V gene sequence: CDR1 MGHRA, CDR2 YSYEKL. V shed 0 bases and J 5 bases; nucleotides not matched to a gene: 4. This CDR3 is built from 14 residues. CDR3 residues: CASSQEQREHEQYL. CDR3 in DNA: TGCGCCAGCAGCCAAGAACAGCGGGAACACGAGCAGTACCTC.

This clone appeared once. The DNA for the CDR3 is TGTGCCAGCAGCTTATTACTAGGGGTCCGGAATACGCAGTATTTT. Translation gives CASSLLLGVRNTQYF. This chain connects TRBV7-9 to TRBJ2-3; D is possibly TRBD1 or TRBD2 (5 bases each). The CDR3 covers 15 residues. Germline lookup yields CDR1 SEHNR and CDR2 FQNEAQ (reference sequence). Deletions cut 2 bases from V and 7 bases from J, with 16 bases between. Based on the CDR3 plus reference TRBV7-9 and TRBJ2-3, the full variable domain is DTGVSQNPRHKITKRGQNVTFRCDPISEHNRLYWYRQTLGQGPEFLTYFQNEAQLEKSRLLSDRFSAERPKGSFSTLEIQRTEQGDSAMYLCASSLLLGVRNTQYFGPGTRLTVL.

The chain uses TRBV5-4 and TRBJ2-5; possible D gene TRBD2, 6 bases. CDR3 length: 15 residues. V was shortened by 5 bases and J by 2 bases, with 16 bases between the two germline ends. Per the germline V gene, CDR1 is SGHNT and CDR2 is YYREEE (reference sequence). CDR3 amino acids: CASSLPGLRQETQYF. Written as DNA, the CDR3 is TGTGCCAGCAGTTTGCCGGGACTCCGACAAGAGACCCAGTACTTC. Full variable domain (rest looked up from reference TRBV5-4 and TRBJ2-5): ETGVTQSPTHLIKTRGQQVTLRCSSQSGHNTVSWYQQALGQGPQFIFQYYREEENGRGNFPPRFSGLQFPNYSSELNVNALELDDSALYLCASSLPGLRQETQYFGPGTRLLVL.

This chain links TRBV6-5 with TRBJ1-6; tentatively, D is TRBD1 (5 bases). V was clipped by 6 bases and J by 7 bases, with 16 bases between them. Germline V gives CDR1 MNHEY, CDR2 SVGAGI. CDR3 size: 15 residues. The CDR3 DNA sequence: TGTGCCAGCAGGAGAGGGGAACTGGGGAATTCACCCCTCCACTTT. Translated, it gives CASRRGELGNSPLHF.

The rearrangement uses TRBV2 and TRBJ1-5; 9 bases are a match to TRBD1. Germline V gene lookup returns CDR1 SNHLY and CDR2 FYNNEI. V lost 11 bases to trimming and J lost 4 bases; unmatched junction nucleotides: 3. This CDR3 spans 12 amino acids. CDR3 sequence (DNA): TGTGCCGGCGGGACAGGGAATCAGCCCCAGCATTTT. Translating gives CAGGTGNQPQHF.

In the case of this clone: Other DNA variants within this sample encode the same CDR3. The chain employs TRBV7-2 and TRBJ2-7; 10 nucleotides line up with TRBD1. Germline V gene lookup returns CDR1 SGHTA and CDR2 FQGNSA. This CDR3 comprises 15 residues. The V gene end was trimmed by 5 bases and the J gene end by 2 bases; junction bases not matched to a gene: 6. CDR3 amino acids: CASSLLGQGAYEQYF. The CDR3, as DNA: TGTGCCAGCAGCCTCCTCGGACAGGGGGCCTACGAGCAGTACTTC.

The chain links TRBV2 to TRBJ1-2, with unresolved D. The length of the CDR3 is 15 residues. V lost 2 bases to trimming and J lost 0 bases, with 10 bases between them. In germline, CDR1 is SNHLY, CDR2 FYNNEI. CDR3: CASSERAGPNYGYTF. CDR3 DNA sequence: TGTGCCAGCAGTGAAAGGGCAGGCCCTAACTATGGCTACACCTTC. The full variable domain, completed using reference TRBV2 and TRBJ1-2, is EPEVTQTPSHQVTQMGQEVILRCVPISNHLYFYWYRQILGQKVEFLVSFYNNEISEKSEIFDDQFSVERPDGSNFTLKIRSTKLEDSAMYFCASSERAGPNYGYTFGSGTRLTVV.

The chain links TRBV9 to TRBJ1-1, with 9 bases lining up with TRBD1. This CDR3 has 19 amino acids. V gave up 0 bases and J gave up 2 bases; unmatched junction bases: 14. From germline, CDR1 is SGDLS and CDR2 YYNGEE. The CDR3 sequence is CASSVGFGTGGRENTEAFF. The DNA for the CDR3 is TGTGCCAGCAGCGTAGGCTTTGGAACAGGGGGCAGGGAAAACACTGAAGCTTTCTTT.

CDR3 in amino acids: CASRSQGWEQYF. CDR3 coding DNA: TGTGCCAGCAGATCACAGGGGTGGGAGCAGTACTTC. The chain recombines TRBV6-5 with TRBJ2-7; 7 nucleotides match TRBD1. CDR1 MNHEY and CDR2 SVGAGI come from the germline V gene. The CDR3 loop spans 12 amino acids. The V segment lost 6 bases and the J segment 7 bases; nucleotides outside the gene matches: 6.

Only one count was recorded for this clone. The chain links TRBV4-1 to TRBJ2-2, with 10 nucleotides matching TRBD1. The CDR3 runs to 18 residues. Trimming took 2 bases from V and 3 from J; bases not matched to a gene: 9. From germline, CDR1 is MGHRA and CDR2 YSYEKL. The chain's CDR3 is CASSQRLTGGGYTGELFF. The CDR3 nucleotides read TGCGCCAGCAGCCAACGTTTGACAGGGGGCGGGTACACCGGGGAGCTGTTTTTT.

The DNA for the CDR3 is TGTGCCAGCAGTGCCGGGGAGTGGCATTCACCCCTCCACTTT. The encoded protein is CASSAGEWHSPLHF. The rearrangement uses TRBV6-1 and TRBJ1-6; D uncertain. The germline gives CDR1 MNHNS, CDR2 SASEGT. This CDR3 is 14 amino acids long. Trimming took 4 bases from V and 8 from J, leaving 12 bases between them.

V usage is TRBV5-1 and J usage is TRBJ1-4; 7 bases are shared with TRBD1. The CDR3 loop spans 15 amino acids. With 1 base clipped from V and 7 bases from J, the junction kept 7 bases outside the gene matches. CDR1 and CDR2 from the germline V gene are SGHRS and YFSETQ. CDR3 sequence reads: CASSLTGTVGEKLFF. The DNA of the CDR3 is TGCGCCAGCAGCTTGACCGGGACAGTTGGTGAAAAACTGTTTTTT.

V usage is TRBV6-1 and J usage is TRBJ2-5; 7 positions agree with TRBD1. The trim removed 2 bases at V and 1 base at J, leaving 13 bases unmatched. Germline CDR1 MNHNS, CDR2 SASEGT. The CDR3 is 18 residues long. This chain's CDR3 is CASSETGLTGSIQETQYF. The CDR3 DNA is TGTGCCAGCAGTGAAACGGGTTTGACAGGGAGTATCCAAGAGACCCAGTACTTC.

The gene calls are TRBV30 and TRBJ2-4; no reliable D call. The CDR3 has 13 amino acids. The V gene lost 4 bases and the J gene lost 3 bases, with 10 bases spanning the gap. Germline V gives CDR1 GTSNPN, CDR2 SVGIG (reference sequence). DNA of the CDR3: TGTGCCTGGAATTCCCATGGCAAAAACATTCAGTACTTC. This sequence encodes CAWNSHGKNIQYF.

The V call is TRBV9, the J call TRBJ1-5; 8 positions match TRBD1. The CDR3 is 14 residues long. V was pared by 3 bases and J by 5 bases, with 4 bases of the junction left unmatched. Germline values: CDR1 SGDLS, CDR2 YYNGEE. DNA for the CDR3: TGTGCCAGCAGCGCAACAGGGGGAGATCAGCCCCAGCATTTT. Translated, it gives CASSATGGDQPQHF.

The CDR3 bases are TGTGCCAGCAGCTGGGAGGGGGCCGCTGAAGCTTTCTTT. Translated: CASSWEGAAEAFF. The rearrangement uses TRBV7-9 and TRBJ1-1; 7 nucleotides line up with TRBD1. The junction had 5 bases not matched to a gene; V was cut back by 4 bases and J by 6 bases. The CDR3 extends over 13 amino acids. CDR1 and CDR2 from the germline V gene are SEHNR and FQNEAQ (reference sequence).

The chain recombines TRBV6-6 with TRBJ2-7; tentatively, D is TRBD1 (6 bases). The V end was cut by 6 bases, the J end by 2 bases, with 14 bases between. Germline CDR1 reads MNHNY; CDR2 reads SVGAGI (reference sequence). This CDR3 is built from 14 residues. The CDR3 bases are TGTGCCAGCAGGACGGACAGTCATGCCTACGAGCAGTACTTC. Translation: CASRTDSHAYEQYF.

J is TRBJ1-6 and V is TRBV19; D is unresolved. Germline V lookup: CDR1 LNHDA, CDR2 SQIVND (reference sequence). Deletions cut 1 base from V and 5 bases from J, with 12 bases between. The CDR3 runs to 16 residues. CDR3 coding DNA: TGTGCCAGTAGTATAGGCCAAGACACCCATAATTCACCCCTCCACTTT. It specifies CASSIGQDTHNSPLHF.

The CDR3 DNA sequence: TGTGCCAGCAGTGTTACCTCGGGGGGCCGAGGGTTAAATGAGCAGTTCTTC. Its protein is CASSVTSGGRGLNEQFF. The chain combines TRBV6-1 with TRBJ2-1, with D maybe TRBD2 (7 bases). The ends were cut back, 4 bases at V and 7 bases at J, with 23 bases in the middle. The CDR3 spans 17 residues. From germline, CDR1 is MNHNS and CDR2 SASEGT.

With regard to this clone: Other nucleotide sequences in the sample specify the same CDR3. The chain links TRBV28 to TRBJ2-7; 7 bases are a match to TRBD2. Germline CDR1 and CDR2: MDHEN and SYDVKM. With 2 bases clipped from V and 0 bases from J, the junction kept 1 base outside the gene matches. The CDR3 has 14 amino acids. CDR3 coding DNA: TGTGCCAGCAGTTTAGGGGGGGGCTCCTACGAGCAGTACTTC. This sequence encodes CASSLGGGSYEQYF.

The chain couples TRBV15 to TRBJ2-4; 9 nucleotides match TRBD2. From germline, CDR1 is LNHNV and CDR2 YYDKDF (reference sequence). Unmatched junction bases numbered 4, after V lost 4 bases and J lost 9 bases. The CDR3 covers 13 residues. CDR3 protein: CATSTGLAGIQYF. Here the CDR3 DNA reads TGTGCCACCAGCACGGGACTAGCAGGCATTCAGTACTTC.